What follows is one T cell receptor beta chain and its context. Its antigen is not yet known. Base qualities are not provided; no much larger clone lies one nucleotide away. This record belongs to a study of T-cell reconstitution after alpha-beta-depleted transplantation in children (dated by TCRdb to the mid-2010s). Background on the whole study: T-cell immune reconstitution after TCRalphabeta/CD19-depleted allogeneic hematopoietic cell transplantation in children was quantitatively tracked in the study by means of TCR repertoire profiling.

Receptor libraries were prepared by PCR. The sample was run on an Illumina HiSeq 2500. To normalize quantification of the TCRbeta repertoire, the TCR libraries were built with molecular barcoding that relied on unique molecular identifiers. TCRdb reran the public reads through fastp at Q25 and MiXCR, keeping productive beta chains. One record per CDR3 amino acid sequence lists the most common genes and DNA. This sample gives about 540,000 distinct CDR3 sequences in total; roughly 18% of them show up just once. The top ten constitute 3.3% of the sample. The starting material was PBMCs from the stem cell graft donor, obtained from the stem cell graft. This receptor was obtained from a human donor who donated a stem cell graft to a child with acute lymphoblastic leukemia.

The bases are TGCAGTGCTAGAGATCGGAAGGGGCCGTATTCACCCCTCCACTTT. Translated, this is CSARDRKGPYSPLHF. The chain is made from TRBV20-1 and TRBJ1-6; the D gene is perhaps TRBD1, from 5 matching bases. Including the terminal cysteine and phenylalanine, the CDR3 comprises 15 residues. The entry retains the CDR3 DNA only, 45 bases that are in frame from base 1. CDR1 and CDR2 are drawn from the germline V gene (reference sequence): DFQATT, SNEGSKA. V is shortened by 0 bases, J by 8 bases, and the region joining them spans 14 bases.